The 26 T cell receptor beta chains in this list originate from one sample, sequenced in a study of cytomegalovirus exposure and HLA in healthy donors. PCR used 60 Vbeta primers and 13 Jbeta primers. Sequencing used immunoSEQ multiplex PCR; TCRdb keeps in-frame clones, though not all of them. The repertoire consists of some 150,000 clones, with 70% to 80% occurring once and the leading ten covering under 1.5%. The specimen was PBMCs. All receptors come from a man in his 60s in good health and CMV-seronegative.

This clone was recorded only once. This chain joins TRBV4-1 and TRBJ2-4, with 11 bases fitting TRBD2. V lost 0 bases to trimming and J lost 7 bases; unmatched junction nucleotides: 8. In germline, CDR1 is MGHRA, CDR2 YSYEKL. The CDR3 totals 17 residues. The CDR3, as DNA: TGCGCCAGCAGCCAAGATGATAGCGGGGGGGCCAGGAACATTCAGTACTTC. Protein sequence: CASSQDDSGGARNIQYF.

This sequence joins TRBV6-1 and TRBJ1-5; a possible D gene is TRBD1 (5 bases). There are 15 residues in the CDR3. In germline, CDR1 is MNHNS, CDR2 SASEGT. The V and J ends lost 3 bases and 15 bases respectively, with 24 bases between them. CDR3 protein: CASSDRRDGGRLRHF. DNA for the CDR3: TGTGCCAGCAGTGATCGGCGGGACGGGGGTCGGTTACGGCATTTT.

This clone was counted a single time. The chain links TRBV19 to TRBJ1-1, with D unresolved. Germline loops: CDR1 LNHDA, CDR2 SQIVND (reference sequence). Trimming cost V 5 bases and J 2 bases, with 9 bases left between them. The CDR3 loop spans 13 amino acids. The CDR3: CASSQSRNTEAFF. Here the CDR3 DNA reads TGTGCCAGTAGTCAAAGTAGAAACACTGAAGCTTTCTTT. The variable domain in full, completed from reference TRBV19 and TRBJ1-1, reads DGGITQSPKYLFRKEGQNVTLSCEQNLNHDAMYWYRQDPGQGLRLIYYSQIVNDFQKGDIAEGYSVSREKKESFPLTVTSAQKNPTAFYLCASSQSRNTEAFFGQGTRLTVV.

CDR3 DNA: TGCAGCGTTGTTTTCCAGGGTGGGGAGCAGTACTTC. Translation: CSVVFQGGEQYF. The chain couples TRBV29-1 to TRBJ2-7, with D tentatively TRBD1 (5 bases). Germline V gene data show CDR1 as SQVTM and CDR2 as ANQGSEA. V lost 4 bases, J lost 7 bases, and 14 bases lay in between. There are 12 residues in the CDR3.

Turning to this clone: The same CDR3 also results from other DNA sequences found in this sample. This chain joins TRBV30 and TRBJ2-7; TRBD2 is a possible D gene (5 bases). Per the germline V gene, CDR1 is GTSNPN and CDR2 is SVGIG (reference sequence). The CDR3 is 12 amino acids. V lost 0 bases, J lost 4 bases, and 7 bases lay in between. This CDR3 reads CAWSVRGYEQYF. CDR3 DNA sequence: TGTGCCTGGAGTGTACGGGGATACGAGCAGTACTTC.

The V call is TRBV7-2, the J call TRBJ2-5; D remains ambiguous. V dropped 5 bases and J dropped 5 bases, with 9 bases sitting between them. The germline V gene encodes CDR1 SGHTA and CDR2 FQGNSA. This CDR3 is 12 amino acids long. The DNA of the CDR3 is TGTGCCAGCAGCACCAGAGGCGAGACCCAGTACTTC. It is translated as CASSTRGETQYF.

The chain joins TRBV28 to TRBJ1-5, with D maybe TRBD1 (6 bases). V lost 6 bases, J lost 6 bases, and 15 bases lay in between. This CDR3 is 14 amino acids long. CDR1 is MDHEN, CDR2 SYDVKM, per germline. In nucleotides, the CDR3 is TGTGCCAGCAGCACCGCGGGGGCGCGTCAGCCCCAGCATTTT. Protein product: CASSTAGARQPQHF.

This chain joins TRBV28 and TRBJ1-1; tentative D call: TRBD1 (5 bases). Trimming took 7 bases from V and 6 from J, leaving 21 bases between them. This CDR3 has 15 residues. Germline V gene lookup returns CDR1 MDHEN and CDR2 SYDVKM. The CDR3 reads CASTASGVGRSEAFF. The CDR3, as DNA: TGTGCCAGCACTGCCTCGGGGGTCGGTAGGTCTGAAGCTTTCTTT.

V usage is TRBV9 and J usage is TRBJ2-5, with 9 bases aligning to TRBD2. This CDR3 contains 16 residues. Germline CDR1 SGDLS, CDR2 YYNGEE. Losses at the gene ends were 4 bases for V and 5 bases for J; bases not matched to a gene: 12. This CDR3 reads CASSPGTSWIGETQYF. DNA for the CDR3: TGTGCCAGCAGCCCTGGGACTAGCTGGATAGGGGAGACCCAGTACTTC.

V usage is TRBV2 and J usage is TRBJ2-7, with 11 positions matching TRBD2. After removal of 0 bases from V and 4 bases from J, the junction contained 2 bases not matched to a gene. This CDR3 region has 15 residues. Germline-derived CDR1 and CDR2 are SNHLY and FYNNEI. The CDR3 protein is CASSEALAGGYEQYF. CDR3 coding DNA: TGTGCCAGCAGTGAAGCGCTAGCGGGAGGTTACGAGCAGTACTTC. The variable domain in full, completed from reference TRBV2 and TRBJ2-7, reads EPEVTQTPSHQVTQMGQEVILRCVPISNHLYFYWYRQILGQKVEFLVSFYNNEISEKSEIFDDQFSVERPDGSNFTLKIRSTKLEDSAMYFCASSEALAGGYEQYFGPGTRLTVT.

The V gene is TRBV7-7, the J gene TRBJ2-1; the match to TRBD2 covers 11 bases. Germline V gene sequence: CDR1 SSHAT, CDR2 FNYEAQ (reference sequence). The CDR3 is 15 residues long. V lost 5 bases to trimming and J lost 8 bases; unmatched junction nucleotides: 8. The CDR3 DNA sequence: TGTGCCAGCAGCCTCGGAGGGACTAGCGGCGATGAGCAGTTCTTC. Its protein is CASSLGGTSGDEQFF.

The V and J genes are TRBV7-8 and TRBJ1-1; tentative D call: TRBD1 (6 bases). The germline V gene has CDR1 SGHVS and CDR2 FQNEAQ. Trimming shortened V by 2 bases and J by 3 bases, and 10 bases separated the two germline ends. The CDR3 totals 14 residues. The CDR3 sequence: CASSLTTGYTEAFF. The CDR3 DNA reads TGTGCCAGCAGCTTAACTACAGGGTACACTGAAGCTTTCTTT.

The chain couples TRBV6-6 to TRBJ2-7, with TRBD2 identical over 8 bases. V shed 6 bases, J shed 5 bases, and the junction held 6 bases outside the gene matches. The germline gives CDR1 MNHNY, CDR2 SVGAGI (reference sequence). This CDR3 region has 13 residues. CDR3 DNA: TGTGCCAGCAGAGCGGGAGCTAGGAACGAGCAGTACTTC. It encodes CASRAGARNEQYF.

The rearrangement uses TRBV6-5 and TRBJ1-2; 9 bases are a match to TRBD1. The CDR3 is 15 residues long. Per germline, CDR1 MNHEY and CDR2 SVGAGI. With 6 bases clipped from V and 8 bases from J, the junction kept 13 bases outside the gene matches. The CDR3 spells CASRRKTGGIEGYTF. Here the CDR3 DNA reads TGTGCCAGCAGACGCAAGACAGGGGGGATTGAGGGCTACACCTTC.

V and J are TRBV27 and TRBJ2-5; 8 nucleotides match TRBD2. CDR1 and CDR2 from the germline V gene are MNHEY and SMNVEV (reference sequence). V was pared by 4 bases and J by 0 bases, with 13 bases of the junction left unmatched. The CDR3 length is 18 residues. CDR3 coding DNA: TGTGCCAGCAGTTCCCTCGGGGGGGTAGCGCCGTACCAAGAGACCCAGTACTTC. It specifies CASSSLGGVAPYQETQYF.

V is TRBV7-9 and J is TRBJ1-4, with D tentatively TRBD1 (5 bases). CDR3 length: 14 amino acids. Germline V gives CDR1 SEHNR, CDR2 FQNEAQ (reference sequence). V lost 4 bases to trimming and J lost 9 bases, with 15 bases between them. CDR3 sequence (DNA): TGTGCCAGCAGCTCCCCGGACATCCTGCAAAAACTGTTTTTT. Translated: CASSSPDILQKLFF.

The chain recombines TRBV4-3 with TRBJ2-5; TRBD2 matches at 14 bases. CDR3 length: 16 residues. J lost 4 bases, V lost 7 bases, and 8 bases had no gene match. Germline CDR1 reads LGHNA; CDR2 reads YSLEER. The CDR3 DNA follows: TGCGCCAGCACCCCGGGACTAGCGGGAGCAGGAGAGACCCAGTACTTC. It translates to CASTPGLAGAGETQYF.

This clone showed up just a few times. The junction shows a germline mismatch at one end, possibly a read error. The V gene is TRBV7-9, the J gene TRBJ1-4; weak D call: TRBD1 (5 bases). The CDR3 is made up of 14 amino acids. Germline V gives CDR1 SEHNR, CDR2 FQNEAQ (reference sequence). The CDR3 DNA follows: TGTTCCAGCAGCTCCCCGGACATCCTGCAAAAACTGTTTTTT. Translation gives CSSSSPDILQKLFF.

The rearrangement uses TRBV7-3 and TRBJ2-1; 7 bases are a match to TRBD1. Germline-derived CDR1 and CDR2 are SGHTA and FQGTGA. The CDR3 is 13 residues long. J was trimmed by 5 bases and V by 2 bases; bases with no gene match: 0. CDR3 loop: CASSLGTDNEQFF. The CDR3 bases are TGTGCCAGCAGCTTAGGGACAGACAATGAGCAGTTCTTC.

The rearrangement joins TRBV5-5 to TRBJ2-1, with D perhaps TRBD1 (5 bases). V was trimmed by 1 base and J by 2 bases, leaving 16 bases between them. This CDR3 contains 17 residues. Germline lookup yields CDR1 SGHKS and CDR2 YYEKEE (reference sequence). CDR3 region: CASSLSHQGKPYNEQFF. CDR3 DNA sequence: TGTGCCAGCAGCTTGTCGCATCAGGGAAAGCCCTACAATGAGCAGTTCTTC.

V and J are TRBV5-6 and TRBJ2-1; D is uncertain. V lost 4 bases to trimming and J lost 2 bases, with 19 bases between them. Germline CDR1 reads SGHDT; CDR2 reads YYEEEE. The CDR3 is made up of 17 amino acids. CDR3: CASSADPGKSPYNEQFF. The CDR3 region has the DNA TGTGCCAGCAGCGCCGACCCAGGAAAGAGTCCCTACAATGAGCAGTTCTTC.

V gene TRBV28 combines with J gene TRBJ2-1; 10 bases match TRBD2. Germline values: CDR1 MDHEN, CDR2 SYDVKM. This CDR3 spans 14 amino acids. J gave up 4 bases and V 5 bases, and 2 bases lay outside the gene matches. The CDR3: CASSLLAGYNEQFF. In DNA, the CDR3 is TGTGCCAGCAGTCTACTAGCGGGGTACAATGAGCAGTTCTTC.

The chain joins TRBV18 to TRBJ2-7, with 9 bases fitting TRBD1. The V gene end was trimmed by 6 bases and the J gene end by 1 base; junction bases not matched to a gene: 7. CDR1 is KGHSH and CDR2 is LQKENI in the germline V gene. The CDR3 contains 15 residues. This CDR3 is CASSREGTGSYEQYF. CDR3 DNA: TGTGCCAGCTCCCGAGAGGGGACAGGGTCCTACGAGCAGTACTTC.

This clone was seen only a few times. The chain uses TRBV7-8 and TRBJ2-7; D is perhaps TRBD1 (5 bases). V lost 3 bases and J 3 bases, leaving 12 bases between the germline ends. The CDR3 has 14 amino acids. Germline assignment: CDR1 SGHVS and CDR2 FQNEAQ. Here the CDR3 DNA reads TGTGCCAGCAGCTTGCGACAGAAACGCTACGAGCAGTACTTC. Translated: CASSLRQKRYEQYF.

The chain links TRBV5-4 to TRBJ2-5; TRBD2 matches 15 bases. The V segment lost 3 bases and the J segment 3 bases; nucleotides outside the gene matches: 3. Germline lookup yields CDR1 SGHNT and CDR2 YYREEE (reference sequence). The CDR3 covers 16 residues. CDR3 coding DNA: TGTGCCAGCAGCTCGGGACTAGCGGGAGGAGAAGAGACCCAGTACTTC. Translating gives CASSSGLAGGEETQYF.

The chain links TRBV6-4 to TRBJ1-1, with D possibly being TRBD1 (6 bases). The CDR3 is 14 amino acids. From germline, CDR1 is MRHNA and CDR2 SNTAGT. Between the trimmed V and J ends, which lost 6 bases and 1 base, there was a span of 12 bases. CDR3 sequence (DNA): TGTGCCAGCAGGAGACAGGTGGAGAACACTGAAGCTTTCTTT. Protein: CASRRQVENTEAFF.